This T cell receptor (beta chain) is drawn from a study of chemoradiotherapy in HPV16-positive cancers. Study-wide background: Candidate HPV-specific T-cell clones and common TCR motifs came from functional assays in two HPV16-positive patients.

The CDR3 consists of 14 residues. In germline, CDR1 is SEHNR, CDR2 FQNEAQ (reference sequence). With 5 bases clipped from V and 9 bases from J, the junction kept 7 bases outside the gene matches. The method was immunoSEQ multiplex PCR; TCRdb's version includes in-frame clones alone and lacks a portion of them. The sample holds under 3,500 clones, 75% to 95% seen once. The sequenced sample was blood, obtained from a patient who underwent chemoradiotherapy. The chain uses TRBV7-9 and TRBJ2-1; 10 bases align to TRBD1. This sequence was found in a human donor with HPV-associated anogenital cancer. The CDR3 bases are TGTGCCAGCAGCGTACCGGGACAGGGGACTGAGCAGTTCTTC. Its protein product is CASSVPGQGTEQFF.